One T cell receptor (beta chain) is described in this entry. What this receptor recognizes is not known. No much larger clonotype is one base removed from it; base qualities were not supplied. V lost 10 bases and J lost 2 bases, and the count of bases not matched to a germline gene is 10. CDR1 is given as ENHRY and CDR2 as SYGVKD, both from the germline V gene. From the cysteine up to the phenylalanine, the CDR3 has a length of 17 residues. The retained sequence is limited to the CDR3, 51 bases, with the frame set at the first base. The data were taken from a study of cytomegalovirus exposure and HLA in healthy donors (dated by TCRdb to between 2016 and 2019). Background for the entire study: According to an earlier analysis of 450 to 650 of the donors, some 170 million T cells yielded 117 million unique TCR beta sequences and approximately 280 Gb of sequence data. An early release that covered some 640 HLA-typed donors contained about 290 gigabases of sequencing data and 80 million or so unique TCR sequences. Among the approximately 400 genotyped donors, roughly 80% belonged to the genetic ancestry cluster associated with self-reported Caucasian donors. The study aimed to test whether cataloging public T cell receptors could reveal signatures of past pathogen exposure. The study used immunosequencing to profile the T cell repertoires of about 670 subjects and linked those repertoires to cytomegalovirus serostatus. A separate validation cohort of 100 to 150 different subjects was used in addition to the roughly 720-subject first cohort. To predict cytomegalovirus infection status, the study brought together high-throughput TCR immunosequencing, statistical association of individual TCRs with disease status, and machine learning. In a later analysis, previously published TCR beta repertoires from 550 to 700 donors were re-analyzed and high-resolution HLA genotyping was added so that TCR occurrence patterns could be studied. Rather than drawing on any new phenotypic data, the later analysis identified candidate immune exposures from TCR beta sequences and the way those sequences occurred across donors. In an earlier analysis of 587 of the donors, high-throughput TCR beta sequencing was used to judge whether each TCR beta V gene segment behaved as functional or pseudogenic. Donor age, sex, ethnicity and CMV serostatus were collected together with the repertoire data. Genome-wide SNP genotypes for about 55% of the roughly 670 donors were used in a later genetic analysis, which treated that subset as a discovery cohort. All discovery cohort repertoires had been generated on a single sequencing platform. Class I and class II HLA loci were covered by the typing at four-digit resolution. Typing coverage varied by locus: about 629-640 donors for A, B, C, DRB1 and DQB1; approximately 520 for DQA1; 600 to 610 for DPA1; under 490 for DPB1. Because of strong linkage in the cohort, roughly five DR-DQ haplotypes were treated as single units for association and clustering. Across 398 genotyped donors of the cohort, an average of about 250,000 unique TCR beta nucleotide sequences per donor were sequenced, and roughly 17% of those sequences were non-productive. On the study overall, not on this receptor specifically: At a false discovery rate of 0.05, a later analysis linked fewer than 20,000 TCR beta sequences to specific HLA alleles. A total of 164 TCR beta chains were listed by the study as associated with cytomegalovirus. The cohort was sequenced for TCR beta chains only, and without alpha or paired-chain data the features that could be detected were limited. Most CMV-associated TCR beta chains appeared to be HLA-restricted in a later analysis, and the HLA associations seemed to be driven largely by CMV exposure. Cytomegalovirus status was reported to be diagnosed by the classifier with high specificity and sensitivity in both the original and validation cohorts. In a later analysis, the rate of TCR association differed among HLA loci, with DRB1 alleles having the most associated TCRs and HLA-C alleles having the fewest. A group of highly shared sequence variants was considered likely to be a technical artifact of the sequencing pipeline. The authors suggested that the approach could potentially be extended to other disease states and immunological phenotypes. Because HLA typing was unavailable for some donors at each locus, only the typed subset was used in association tests. Assigning TCR associations to individual alleles was difficult when HLA alleles, especially DR and DQ, strongly co-occurred. A later analysis reported that several top co-occurrence clusters appeared linked to parvovirus B19, influenza, CMV and Epstein-Barr virus. In vitro tests confirmed that a few of the cytomegalovirus-associated TCR beta chains recognize cytomegalovirus antigens. Roughly uniform sequencing depth across donors was assumed in presence/absence analyses, although this assumption may not hold. An earlier analysis of around 540 of the donors showed that most TCR beta V segments appeared in productive rearrangements either about 87% or about 30% of the time, which broadly matched IMGT annotations. The earlier analysis of some 540 of the donors excluded some 16 rarely observed V segments, including chromosome 9 orphons, because counts were too low. In a later genetic analysis, fewer N-insertions in productive TCRs were reported among donors in an Asian-associated ancestry cluster than the roughly 700-donor mean. The 87-base-pair reads could not distinguish some IMGT-functional V segments, including TRBV6-2 and TRBV6-3, so those segments were excluded. A further reported finding was that TCR beta sequences accurately predicted the HLA-A and HLA-B alleles for most subjects in the first cohort. Across donors, most TCR sequences were observed very rarely, whereas some public TCRs were present in many individuals. For the cohort, immune exposure information was limited to CMV serostatus. Correlated functional status among segregating V segments might reflect linkage disequilibrium, but an unknown experimental factor could not be ruled out. An association between a missense DCLRE1C variant and V-gene and J-gene trimming of TCR beta chains was found in a later genetic analysis and replicated in an independent cohort. In a later analysis, HLA-associated TCR beta chains showed more clonal expansion and lower generation probabilities than non-associated chains that were equally common.

The library was generated by the immunoSEQ multiplex PCR assay. For the multiplex PCR, a mixture combining 60 forward primers for TCR Vbeta segments and 13 reverse primers for TCR Jbeta segments was used. The CDR3 region of rearranged TCR beta genes was amplified from genomic DNA by a multiplex PCR assay. The Illumina HiSeq System was used to sequence the amplified TCR beta libraries as 87-base-pair reads. As for the original processing: Across the 700 or so repertoires, a later analysis counted approximately 83 million unique TCR beta chains, around 11 million of which were shared by at least two donors. Raw reads were error-corrected and collapsed into unique sequences with a nearest-neighbor algorithm that merged closely related sequences to remove PCR and sequencing errors. V, D and J gene segments were assigned by aligning CDR3 sequences to IMGT reference sequences. For a sequence to be retained, a match of at least six nucleotides to both a V gene segment and a J gene segment was required. Rearrangements were called productive when the CDR3 lacked stop codons and stayed in frame with V and J; all others were non-productive. Following IMGT convention, CDR3 was defined as the stretch from the second conserved V-encoded cysteine up to the conserved J-encoded phenylalanine. In an earlier analysis of just under 600 of the donors, sequences lacking an unambiguous match to a single V gene segment were excluded. In an earlier analysis of some 590 of the donors, V segments were called functional above 56.7% productive rearrangements and were called segregating when the between-donor standard deviation exceeded 5%. A statistical classification framework was built to diagnose cytomegalovirus status from the catalog of TCR beta chain sequences. A later analysis assigned V and J genes by comparing TCR nucleotide sequences with IMGT/GENE-DB human TR gene sequences. In a later analysis, CDR3 sequences and most-parsimonious VDJ recombination scenarios were assigned using the TCRdist pipeline. In a later analysis, each TCR beta chain was defined by its CDR3 amino acid sequence together with its V-gene family, and reads lacking a unique V-gene family were excluded. A later analysis removed 592 highly shared, low-generation-probability nucleotide sequences to deal with suspected cross-contamination and a sequencing artifact. A later analysis calculated a clonal expansion index for each public chain from normalized within-repertoire ranks of inferred template counts. Generation probabilities in a later analysis came from a VDJ recombination model fitted to out-of-frame rearrangements, and those results were checked against IGoR. Hypergeometric tests were used in a later analysis to score TCR-TCR, TCR-HLA and TCR-CMV co-occurrence, with a repertoire-size bias correction applied to the TCR pairs. A later analysis estimated false discovery rates by permuting HLA or CMV assignments 20 times. In a later analysis, co-occurring TCRs were grouped using DBSCAN, with TCRdist sequence similarity added in when clustering inside HLA-allele-positive subsets. For co-occurrence clustering, repertoires with fewer than 30,000 or more than 120,000 public chains were excluded, along with roughly five repertoires with anomalous nucleotide sharing. Entries here come from immuneACCESS through TCRdb and include only in-frame sequences with V and J called. Some clones fail to appear in such tables; in the studies checked, an unresolved V gene covers under half of the shortfall, and the cause of the remainder is unknown. The DNA was the basis for D and trimming; V, J and clone size are from that table. Counted in this sample were approximately 72,000 clones; 66% of them appeared once. The ten top clones hold roughly 21% of the sample.

The cohort consisted of 600 to 700 healthy bone marrow donors. At the time of sampling, all cohort members were nominally healthy, though unrecorded immune exposures were likely present. The donor was CMV seropositive and was included in the group of 250 to 300 seropositive cohort members. A peripheral blood sample was collected from each donor, and TCR beta sequencing was performed on peripheral blood mononuclear cells. The Qiagen DNeasy Blood Extraction Kit was used to extract genomic DNA from the blood cell samples. Recombination joined TRBV10-3 with TRBJ2-1, with TRBD2 identical over 14 junction bases. Material: PBMCs. This receptor was taken from a man aged 40-49 years in good health and CMV-seropositive. The bases are TGTGCCACCACCGGGACTAGCGGGGGTCTGACCTACAATGAGCAGTTCTTC. Translation gives CATTGTSGGLTYNEQFF.